These T cell receptor beta chains were read from a single sample in a study of CD8 T cells in ankylosing spondylitis. MiXCR, applied by TCRdb to the 5' RACE reads, yields one record per CDR3 protein. The sample records 350,000 to 550,000 distinct CDR3 sequences, roughly 25% being singletons. Material for sequencing was blood, either unsorted or a sorted T cell fraction (not recorded which). Every receptor here comes from a male donor with ankylosing spondylitis. Each CDR3 is given with its conserved first and last residue. The D gene is left open where the match is weak. A row's size may be missing; if present it is once, few, many or a size class.

d_gene	abundance	v_gene	j_gene	CDR3aa	CDR3nt
-	few	TRBV18	TRBJ1-5	CASSQRQVNQPQHF	TGTGCCAGCTCACAGAGACAGGTCAATCAGCCCCAGCATTTT
-	few	TRBV20-1	TRBJ2-1	CSANSRAGGTYNEQFF	TGCAGTGCTAACTCCCGTGCAGGGGGGACCTACAATGAGCAGTTCTTC
-	-	TRBV5-1	TRBJ2-5	CASSPSAPEETQYF	TGCGCCAGCAGCCCGTCAGCCCCAGAAGAGACCCAGTACTTC
-	few	TRBV20-1	TRBJ2-3	CSARPVAVDTQYF	TGCAGTGCTAGACCGGTCGCCGTGGATACGCAGTATTTT
-	-	TRBV3-1	TRBJ2-3	CASRSLGTDTQYF	TGTGCCAGCAGGTCACTTGGCACAGATACGCAGTATTTT
TRBD1	-	TRBV20-1	TRBJ2-7	CSAPGTGGRYEQYF	TGCAGTGCCCCTGGGACAGGGGGCAGGTACGAGCAGTACTTC
TRBD1	few	TRBV16	TRBJ2-3	CASSQWGQEATDTQYF	TGTGCCAGCAGCCAATGGGGACAGGAAGCCACAGATACGCAGTATTTT
TRBD2	-	TRBV11-3	TRBJ2-1	CASSFGVLADNEQFF	TGTGCCAGCAGCTTCGGAGTACTAGCGGACAATGAGCAGTTCTTC
TRBD1	-	TRBV19	TRBJ2-2	CASTSWRTGNTGELFF	TGTGCCAGTACTTCATGGCGGACAGGCAACACCGGGGAGCTGTTTTTT
-	few	TRBV27	TRBJ1-5	CASRADRYQPQHF	TGTGCCAGCAGAGCCGACAGATATCAGCCCCAGCATTTT